This T cell receptor beta chain was captured in a study of blood T cell repertoires in COVID-19. The repertoire was sequenced with immunoSEQ multiplex PCR; TCRdb's copy has only in-frame clones and lacks some. The data contain roughly 150,000 clones, 75% to 90% of them singletons. CDR3 length equals 14 residues. Germline CDR1 is MDHEN and CDR2 is SYDVKM. Unmatched junction bases numbered 7, after V lost 8 bases and J lost 2 bases. Sequenced material: PBMCs or T cells enriched from blood (not recorded which). The chain uses TRBV28 and TRBJ2-7; 9 nucleotides match TRBD2. This receptor was obtained from a man aged 65 to 85 who had been exposed to COVID-19. The CDR3 sequence is CASLKSGGPYEQYF. CDR3 coding DNA: TGTGCCAGCTTAAAAAGCGGGGGGCCCTACGAGCAGTACTTC.